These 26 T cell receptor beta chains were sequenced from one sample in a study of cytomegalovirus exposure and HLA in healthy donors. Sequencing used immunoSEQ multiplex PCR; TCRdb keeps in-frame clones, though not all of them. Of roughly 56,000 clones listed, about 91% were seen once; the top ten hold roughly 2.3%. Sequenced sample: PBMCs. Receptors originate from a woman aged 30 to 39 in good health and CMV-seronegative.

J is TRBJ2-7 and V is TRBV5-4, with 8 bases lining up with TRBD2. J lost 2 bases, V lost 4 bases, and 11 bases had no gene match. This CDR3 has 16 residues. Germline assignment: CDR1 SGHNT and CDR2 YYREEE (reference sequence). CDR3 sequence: CASSPGGSGDPYEQYF. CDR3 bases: TGTGCCAGCAGCCCGGGGGGTAGCGGGGACCCCTACGAGCAGTACTTC.

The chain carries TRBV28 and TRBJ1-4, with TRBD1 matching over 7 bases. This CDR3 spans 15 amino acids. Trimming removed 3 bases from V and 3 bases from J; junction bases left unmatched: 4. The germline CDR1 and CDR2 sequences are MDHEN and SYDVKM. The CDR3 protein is CASSLEGAANEKLFF. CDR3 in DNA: TGTGCCAGCAGTTTGGAGGGGGCGGCTAATGAAAAACTGTTTTTT.

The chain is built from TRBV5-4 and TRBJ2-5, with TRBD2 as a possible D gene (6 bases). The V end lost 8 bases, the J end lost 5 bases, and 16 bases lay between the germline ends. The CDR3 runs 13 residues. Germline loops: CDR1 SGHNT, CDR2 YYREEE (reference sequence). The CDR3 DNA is TGTGCCAGTACCCTACCGGGGGTGGAGACCCAGTACTTC. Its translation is CASTLPGVETQYF.

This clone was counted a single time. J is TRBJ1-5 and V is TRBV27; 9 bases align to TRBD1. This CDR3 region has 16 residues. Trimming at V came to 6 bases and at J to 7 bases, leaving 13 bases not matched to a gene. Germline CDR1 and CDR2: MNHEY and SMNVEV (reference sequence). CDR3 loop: CASSPPGTGILQPQHF. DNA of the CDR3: TGTGCCAGCAGCCCGCCCGGGACAGGGATATTACAGCCCCAGCATTTT.

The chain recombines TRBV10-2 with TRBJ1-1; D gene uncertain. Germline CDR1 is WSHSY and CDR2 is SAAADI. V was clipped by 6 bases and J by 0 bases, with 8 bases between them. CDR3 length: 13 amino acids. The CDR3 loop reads CASSDNMNTEAFF. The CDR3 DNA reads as TGCGCCAGCAGCGATAACATGAACACTGAAGCTTTCTTT.

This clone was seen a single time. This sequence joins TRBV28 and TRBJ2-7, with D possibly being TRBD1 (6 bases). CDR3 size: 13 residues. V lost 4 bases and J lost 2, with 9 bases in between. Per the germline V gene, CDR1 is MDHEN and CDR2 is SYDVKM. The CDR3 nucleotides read TGTGCCAGCAGTTCCGGACAGACCTACGAGCAGTACTTC. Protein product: CASSSGQTYEQYF.

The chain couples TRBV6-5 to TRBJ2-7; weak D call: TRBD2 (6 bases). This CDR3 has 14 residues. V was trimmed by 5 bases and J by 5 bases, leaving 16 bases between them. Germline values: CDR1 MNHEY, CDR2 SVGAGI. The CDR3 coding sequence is TGTGCCAGCAGTAAAGGACTATTACGCGACGAGCAGTACTTC. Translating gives CASSKGLLRDEQYF.

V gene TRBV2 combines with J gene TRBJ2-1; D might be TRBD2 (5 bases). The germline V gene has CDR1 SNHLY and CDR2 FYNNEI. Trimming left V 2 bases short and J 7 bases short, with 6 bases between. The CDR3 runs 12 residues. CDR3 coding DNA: TGTGCCAGCAGTGAAAGCGGTAATGAGCAGTTCTTC. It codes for CASSESGNEQFF. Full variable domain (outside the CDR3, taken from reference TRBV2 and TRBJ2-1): EPEVTQTPSHQVTQMGQEVILRCVPISNHLYFYWYRQILGQKVEFLVSFYNNEISEKSEIFDDQFSVERPDGSNFTLKIRSTKLEDSAMYFCASSESGNEQFFGPGTRLTVL.

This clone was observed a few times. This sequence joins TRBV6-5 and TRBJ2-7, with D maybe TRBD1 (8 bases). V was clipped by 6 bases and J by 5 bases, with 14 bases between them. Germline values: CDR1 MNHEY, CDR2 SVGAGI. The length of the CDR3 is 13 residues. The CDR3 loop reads CASRQGGSDEQYF. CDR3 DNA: TGTGCCAGCAGACAGGGGGGGTCTGACGAGCAGTACTTC.

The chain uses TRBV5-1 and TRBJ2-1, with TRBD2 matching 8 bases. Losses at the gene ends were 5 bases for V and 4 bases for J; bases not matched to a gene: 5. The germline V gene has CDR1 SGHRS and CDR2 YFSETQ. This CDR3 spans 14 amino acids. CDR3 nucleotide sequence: TGCGCCAGCAGGACCGGGAGGGCATACAATGAGCAGTTCTTC. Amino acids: CASRTGRAYNEQFF.

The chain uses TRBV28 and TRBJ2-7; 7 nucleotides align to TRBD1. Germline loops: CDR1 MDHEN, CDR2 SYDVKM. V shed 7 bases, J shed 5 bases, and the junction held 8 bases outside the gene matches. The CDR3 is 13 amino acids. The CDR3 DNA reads TGTGCCAGCACTCCCGGTACAGGGGACGAGCAGTACTTC. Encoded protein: CASTPGTGDEQYF.

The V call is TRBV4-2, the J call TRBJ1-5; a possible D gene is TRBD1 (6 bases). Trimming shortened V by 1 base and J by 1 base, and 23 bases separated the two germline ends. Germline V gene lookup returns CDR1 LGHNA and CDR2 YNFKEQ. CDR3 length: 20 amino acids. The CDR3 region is CASSQVGVGAGALSNQPQHF. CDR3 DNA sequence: TGTGCCAGCAGCCAAGTCGGGGTAGGGGCAGGGGCCCTCAGCAATCAGCCCCAGCATTTT.

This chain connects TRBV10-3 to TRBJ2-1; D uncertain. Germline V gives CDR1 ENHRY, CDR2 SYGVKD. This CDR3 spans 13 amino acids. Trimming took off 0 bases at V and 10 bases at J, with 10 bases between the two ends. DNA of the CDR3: TGTGCCATCAGTGAGTCTAACATCTGGGAGCAGTTCTTC. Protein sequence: CAISESNIWEQFF.

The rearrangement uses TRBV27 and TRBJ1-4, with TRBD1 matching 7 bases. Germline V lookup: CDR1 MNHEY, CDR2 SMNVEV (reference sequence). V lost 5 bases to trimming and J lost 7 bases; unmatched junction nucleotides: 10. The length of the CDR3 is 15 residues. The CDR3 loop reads CASSPLQGKGEKLFF. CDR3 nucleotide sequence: TGTGCCAGCAGTCCCTTACAGGGGAAAGGTGAAAAACTGTTTTTT.

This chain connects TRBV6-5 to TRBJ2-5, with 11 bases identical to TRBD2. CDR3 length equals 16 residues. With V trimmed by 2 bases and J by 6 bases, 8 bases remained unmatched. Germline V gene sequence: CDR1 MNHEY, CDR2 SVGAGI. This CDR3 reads CASSYPGVAGGQTQYF. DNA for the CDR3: TGTGCCAGCAGTTACCCTGGGGTAGCGGGAGGGCAGACCCAGTACTTC.

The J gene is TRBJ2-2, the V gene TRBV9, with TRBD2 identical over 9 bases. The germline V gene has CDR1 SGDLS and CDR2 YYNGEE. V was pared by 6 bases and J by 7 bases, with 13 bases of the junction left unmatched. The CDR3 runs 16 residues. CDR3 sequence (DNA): TGTGCCAGCACACGTCTGGCGGGAGGGCCCAACGGGGAGCTGTTTTTT. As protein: CASTRLAGGPNGELFF.

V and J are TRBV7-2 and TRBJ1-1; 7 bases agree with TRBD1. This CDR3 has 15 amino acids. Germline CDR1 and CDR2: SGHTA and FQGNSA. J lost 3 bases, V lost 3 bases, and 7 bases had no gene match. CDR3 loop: CASSFRGTAYTEAFF. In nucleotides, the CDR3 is TGTGCCAGCAGCTTCCGCGGGACAGCTTACACTGAAGCTTTCTTT.

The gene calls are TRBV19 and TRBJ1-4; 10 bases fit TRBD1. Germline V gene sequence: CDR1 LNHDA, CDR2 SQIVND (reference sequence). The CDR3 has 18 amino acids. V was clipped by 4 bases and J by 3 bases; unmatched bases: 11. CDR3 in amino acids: CASSTSRGQGLPNEKLFF. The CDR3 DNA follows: TGTGCCAGTAGTACGAGCCGGGGACAGGGGTTACCTAATGAAAAACTGTTTTTT.

The CDR3 sequence is CAWTGREWDEQFF. The CDR3 nucleotides read TGTGCCTGGACCGGGCGGGAGTGGGATGAGCAGTTCTTC. V usage is TRBV30 and J usage is TRBJ2-1; 7 bases agree with TRBD2. CDR3 size: 13 residues. J lost 8 bases, V lost 4 bases, and 8 bases had no gene match. Germline CDR1 reads GTSNPN; CDR2 reads SVGIG (reference sequence).

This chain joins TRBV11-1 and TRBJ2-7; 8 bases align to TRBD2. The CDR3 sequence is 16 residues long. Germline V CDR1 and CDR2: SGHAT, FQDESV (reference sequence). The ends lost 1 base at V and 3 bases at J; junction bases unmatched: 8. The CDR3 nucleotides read TGTGCCAGCAGCTTAGGCCGGACTAGCTCGTACTACGAGCAGTACTTC. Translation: CASSLGRTSSYYEQYF.

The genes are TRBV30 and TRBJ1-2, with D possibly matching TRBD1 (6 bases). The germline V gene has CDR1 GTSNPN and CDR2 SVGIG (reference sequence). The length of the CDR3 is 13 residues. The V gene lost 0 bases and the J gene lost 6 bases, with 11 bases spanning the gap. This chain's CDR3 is CAWSVQGIDGYTF. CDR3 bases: TGTGCCTGGAGTGTACAGGGAATTGATGGCTACACCTTC.

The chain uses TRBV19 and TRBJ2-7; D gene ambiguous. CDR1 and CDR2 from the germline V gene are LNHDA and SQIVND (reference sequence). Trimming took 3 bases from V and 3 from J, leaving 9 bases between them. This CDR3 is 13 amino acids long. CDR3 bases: TGTGCCAGTAGTATCCCCGGCGGCTACGAGCAGTACTTC. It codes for CASSIPGGYEQYF. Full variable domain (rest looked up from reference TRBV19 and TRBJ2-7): DGGITQSPKYLFRKEGQNVTLSCEQNLNHDAMYWYRQDPGQGLRLIYYSQIVNDFQKGDIAEGYSVSREKKESFPLTVTSAQKNPTAFYLCASSIPGGYEQYFGPGTRLTVT.

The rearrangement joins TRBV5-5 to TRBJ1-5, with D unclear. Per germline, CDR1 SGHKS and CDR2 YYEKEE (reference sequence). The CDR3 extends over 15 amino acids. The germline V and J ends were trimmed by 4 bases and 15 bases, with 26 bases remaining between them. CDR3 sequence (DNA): TGTGCCAGCAGCCCAGATAACAACATGATCAGGCCTTGGCATTTT. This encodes CASSPDNNMIRPWHF.

In DNA form, the CDR3 reads TGCAGCGTTGAAGATATTCGTGACAGAGACTATGGCTACACCTTC. This encodes CSVEDIRDRDYGYTF. The rearrangement links TRBV29-1 to TRBJ1-2; a possible D gene is TRBD1 (5 bases). CDR1 is SQVTM and CDR2 is ANQGSEA in the germline V gene. Deletions cut 0 bases from V and 3 bases from J, with 14 bases between. The CDR3 runs to 15 residues.

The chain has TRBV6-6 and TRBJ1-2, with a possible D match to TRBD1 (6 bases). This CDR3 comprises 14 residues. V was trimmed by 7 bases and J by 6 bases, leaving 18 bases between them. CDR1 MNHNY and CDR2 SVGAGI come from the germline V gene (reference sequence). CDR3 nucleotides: TGTGCCAGCACTGTGGGGGGGCCCTCTGATGGCTACACCTTC. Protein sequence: CASTVGGPSDGYTF.

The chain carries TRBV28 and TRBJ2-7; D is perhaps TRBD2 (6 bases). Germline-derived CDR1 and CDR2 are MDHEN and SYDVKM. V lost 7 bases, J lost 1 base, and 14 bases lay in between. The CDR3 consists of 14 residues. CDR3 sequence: CASNKGGRSYEQYF. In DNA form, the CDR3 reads TGTGCCAGCAATAAGGGAGGTAGGTCCTACGAGCAGTACTTC.